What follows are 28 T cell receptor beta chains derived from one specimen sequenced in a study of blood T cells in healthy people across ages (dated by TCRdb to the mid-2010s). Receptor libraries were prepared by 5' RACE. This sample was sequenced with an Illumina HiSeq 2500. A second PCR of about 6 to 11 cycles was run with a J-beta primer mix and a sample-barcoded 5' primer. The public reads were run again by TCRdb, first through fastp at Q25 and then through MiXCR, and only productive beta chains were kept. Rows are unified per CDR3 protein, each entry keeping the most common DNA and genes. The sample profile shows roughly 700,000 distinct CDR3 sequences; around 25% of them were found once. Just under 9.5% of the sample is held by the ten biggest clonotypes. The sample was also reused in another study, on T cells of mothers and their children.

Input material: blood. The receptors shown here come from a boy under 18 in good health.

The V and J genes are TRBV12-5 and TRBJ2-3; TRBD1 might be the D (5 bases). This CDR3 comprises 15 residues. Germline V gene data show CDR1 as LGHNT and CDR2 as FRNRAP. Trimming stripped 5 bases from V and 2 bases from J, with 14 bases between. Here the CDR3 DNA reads TGTGCTAGTGGTCCCCTAGACAGTGACACAGATACGCAGTATTTT. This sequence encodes CASGPLDSDTDTQYF.

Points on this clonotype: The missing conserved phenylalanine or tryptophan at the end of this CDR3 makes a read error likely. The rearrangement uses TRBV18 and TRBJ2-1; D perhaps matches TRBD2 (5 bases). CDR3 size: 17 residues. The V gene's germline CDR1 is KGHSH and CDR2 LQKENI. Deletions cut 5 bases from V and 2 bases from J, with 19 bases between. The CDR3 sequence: CASSSLTPRETYNEQFV. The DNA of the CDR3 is TGTGCCAGCTCATCGTTAACCCCGAGGGAAACCTACAATGAGCAGTTCGTC.

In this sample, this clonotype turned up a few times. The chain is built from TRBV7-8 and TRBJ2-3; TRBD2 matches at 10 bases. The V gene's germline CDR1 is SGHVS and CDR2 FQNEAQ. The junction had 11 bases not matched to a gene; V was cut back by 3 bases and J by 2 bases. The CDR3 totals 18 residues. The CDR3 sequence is CASSFTLAGGRPTDTQYF. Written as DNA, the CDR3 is TGTGCCAGCAGCTTCACCTTAGCGGGGGGCCGACCCACAGATACGCAGTATTTT. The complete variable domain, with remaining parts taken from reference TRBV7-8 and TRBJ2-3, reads GAGVSQSPRYKVAKRGQDVALRCDPISGHVSLFWYQQALGQGPEFLTYFQNEAQLDKSGLPSDRFFAERPEGSVSTLKIQRTQQEDSAVYLCASSFTLAGGRPTDTQYFGPGTRLTVL.

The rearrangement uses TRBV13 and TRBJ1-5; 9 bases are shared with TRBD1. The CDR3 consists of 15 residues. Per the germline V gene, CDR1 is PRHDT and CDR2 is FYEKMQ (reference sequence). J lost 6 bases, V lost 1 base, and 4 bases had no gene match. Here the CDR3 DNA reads TGTGCCAGCAGCTTAGCGGGACAGGGTGGTCAGCCCCAGCATTTT. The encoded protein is CASSLAGQGGQPQHF.

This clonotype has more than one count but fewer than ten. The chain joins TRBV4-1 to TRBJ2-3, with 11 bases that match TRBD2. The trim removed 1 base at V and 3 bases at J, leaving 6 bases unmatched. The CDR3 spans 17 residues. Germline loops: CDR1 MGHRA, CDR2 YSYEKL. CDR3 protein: CASSQVTSGTHTDTQYF. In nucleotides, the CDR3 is TGCGCCAGCAGCCAAGTGACTAGCGGGACGCATACAGATACGCAGTATTTT.

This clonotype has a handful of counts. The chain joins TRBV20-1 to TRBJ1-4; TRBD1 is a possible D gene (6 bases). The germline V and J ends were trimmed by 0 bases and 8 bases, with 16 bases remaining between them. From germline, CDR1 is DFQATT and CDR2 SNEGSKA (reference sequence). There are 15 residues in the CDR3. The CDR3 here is CSARDRKGVGEKLFF. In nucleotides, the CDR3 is TGCAGTGCTAGAGATCGGAAGGGGGTAGGCGAAAAACTGTTTTTT.

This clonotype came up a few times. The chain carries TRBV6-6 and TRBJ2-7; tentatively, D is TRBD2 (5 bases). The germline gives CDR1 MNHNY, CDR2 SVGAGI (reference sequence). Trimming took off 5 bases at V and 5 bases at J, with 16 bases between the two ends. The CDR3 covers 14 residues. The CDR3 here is CASSPLVGAHEQYF. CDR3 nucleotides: TGTGCCAGCAGTCCGCTAGTGGGAGCCCACGAGCAGTACTTC.

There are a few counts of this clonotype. This CDR3 reads CASRSGTSGFQETQYF. DNA of the CDR3: TGTGCCAGCAGATCAGGGACTAGCGGATTCCAAGAGACCCAGTACTTC. This chain uses TRBV11-2 with TRBJ2-5; 11 nucleotides line up with TRBD2. Trimming cost V 6 bases and J 1 base; bases outside gene matches: 7. The CDR3 length is 16 residues. The V gene's germline CDR1 is SGHAT and CDR2 FQNNGV.

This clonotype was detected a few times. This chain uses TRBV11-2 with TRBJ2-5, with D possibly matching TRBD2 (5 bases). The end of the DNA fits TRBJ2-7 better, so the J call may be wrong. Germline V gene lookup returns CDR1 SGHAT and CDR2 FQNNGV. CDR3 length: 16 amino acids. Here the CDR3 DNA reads TGTGCCAGCAGCTTAGCGGCCTCATTTGGGAGCTACGAGCAGTACTTC. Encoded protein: CASSLAASFGSYEQYF.

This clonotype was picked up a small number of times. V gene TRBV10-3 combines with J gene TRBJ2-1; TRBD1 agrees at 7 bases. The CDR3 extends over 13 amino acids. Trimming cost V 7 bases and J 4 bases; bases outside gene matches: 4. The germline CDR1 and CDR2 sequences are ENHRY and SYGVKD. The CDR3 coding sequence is TGTGCCATCATGACAGGGAATTACAATGAGCAGTTCTTC. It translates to CAIMTGNYNEQFF.

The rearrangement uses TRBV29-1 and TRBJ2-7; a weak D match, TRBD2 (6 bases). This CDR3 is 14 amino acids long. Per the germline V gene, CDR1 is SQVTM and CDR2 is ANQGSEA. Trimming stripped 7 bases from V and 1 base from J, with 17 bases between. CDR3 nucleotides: TGCAGCGCCTCGGGAGTCGGGAGTTCCTACGAGCAGTACTTC. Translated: CSASGVGSSYEQYF.

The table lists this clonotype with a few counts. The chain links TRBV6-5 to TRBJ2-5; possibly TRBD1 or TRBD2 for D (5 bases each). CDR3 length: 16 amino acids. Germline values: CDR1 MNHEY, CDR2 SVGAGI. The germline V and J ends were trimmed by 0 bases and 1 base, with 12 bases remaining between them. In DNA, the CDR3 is TGTGCCAGCAGTTACTCGATGGCAGGGACCCAAGAGACCCAGTACTTC. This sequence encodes CASSYSMAGTQETQYF.

In DNA, the CDR3 is TGTGCCAGCAGCCCAGACGGGACGTGGGGCTACACCTTC. It codes for CASSPDGTWGYTF. This chain uses TRBV7-2 with TRBJ1-2, with D maybe TRBD1 (5 bases). With 5 bases removed from V and 8 bases from J, the gap between germline ends came to 15 bases. The CDR3 totals 13 residues. Germline lookup yields CDR1 SGHTA and CDR2 FQGNSA.

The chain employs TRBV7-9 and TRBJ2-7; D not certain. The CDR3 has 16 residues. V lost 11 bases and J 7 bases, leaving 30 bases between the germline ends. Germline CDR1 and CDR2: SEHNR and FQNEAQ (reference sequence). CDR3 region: CAETNRAPRVLREQYF. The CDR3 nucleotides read TGTGCCGAGACCAACCGGGCCCCTCGGGTTCTTAGGGAGCAGTACTTC.

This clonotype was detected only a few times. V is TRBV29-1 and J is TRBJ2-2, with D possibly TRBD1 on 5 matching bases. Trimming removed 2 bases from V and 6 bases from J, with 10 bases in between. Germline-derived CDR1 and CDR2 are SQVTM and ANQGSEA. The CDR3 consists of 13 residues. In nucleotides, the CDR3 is TGCAGCGTTGAAATCGTGGGGCCCGGGGAGCTGTTTTTT. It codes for CSVEIVGPGELFF.

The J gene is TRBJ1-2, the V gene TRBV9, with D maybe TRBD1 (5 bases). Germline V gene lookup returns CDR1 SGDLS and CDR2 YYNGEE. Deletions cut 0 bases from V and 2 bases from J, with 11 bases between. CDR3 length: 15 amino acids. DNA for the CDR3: TGTGCCAGCAGCGTAGATCCGGGGGGAAACTATGGCTACACCTTC. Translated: CASSVDPGGNYGYTF.

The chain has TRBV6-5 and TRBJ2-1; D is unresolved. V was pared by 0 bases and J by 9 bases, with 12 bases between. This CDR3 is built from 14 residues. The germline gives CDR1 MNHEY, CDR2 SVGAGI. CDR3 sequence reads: CASSYSNSLTEQFF. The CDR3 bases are TGTGCCAGCAGTTACTCGAATTCTCTCACTGAGCAGTTCTTC.

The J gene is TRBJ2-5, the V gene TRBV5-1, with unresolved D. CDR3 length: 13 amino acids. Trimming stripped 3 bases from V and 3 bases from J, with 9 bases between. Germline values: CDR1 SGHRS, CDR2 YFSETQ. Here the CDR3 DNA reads TGCGCCAGCAGCTCAGCGCTGAAAGAGACCCAGTACTTC. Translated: CASSSALKETQYF.

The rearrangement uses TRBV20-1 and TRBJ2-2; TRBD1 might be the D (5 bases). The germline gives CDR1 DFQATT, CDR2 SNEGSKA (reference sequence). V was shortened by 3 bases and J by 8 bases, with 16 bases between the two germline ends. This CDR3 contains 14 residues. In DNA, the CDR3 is TGCAGTGCTAGCACCGGGTTAAAGGGGGGGGAGCTGTTTTTT. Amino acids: CSASTGLKGGELFF.

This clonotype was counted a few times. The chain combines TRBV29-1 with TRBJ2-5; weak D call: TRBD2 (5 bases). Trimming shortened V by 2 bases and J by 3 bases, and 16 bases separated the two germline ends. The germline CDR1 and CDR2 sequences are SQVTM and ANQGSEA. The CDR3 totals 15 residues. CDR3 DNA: TGCAGCGTTGAACTGGGCGAGAGGGTGGAAGAGACCCAGTACTTC. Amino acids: CSVELGERVEETQYF.

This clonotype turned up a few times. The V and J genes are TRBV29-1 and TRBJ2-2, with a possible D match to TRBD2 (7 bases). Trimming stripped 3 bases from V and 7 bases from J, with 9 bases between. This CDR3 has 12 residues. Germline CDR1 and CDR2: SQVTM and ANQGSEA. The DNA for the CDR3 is TGCAGCGTTGAGGGGGGGCGCGGGGAGCTGTTTTTT. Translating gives CSVEGGRGELFF.

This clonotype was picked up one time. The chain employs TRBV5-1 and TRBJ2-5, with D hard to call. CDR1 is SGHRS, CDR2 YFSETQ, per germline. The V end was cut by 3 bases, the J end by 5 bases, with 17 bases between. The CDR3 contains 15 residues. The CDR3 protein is CASSYLQSLRETQYF. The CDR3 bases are TGCGCCAGCAGCTACCTGCAGAGTTTGAGGGAGACCCAGTACTTC.

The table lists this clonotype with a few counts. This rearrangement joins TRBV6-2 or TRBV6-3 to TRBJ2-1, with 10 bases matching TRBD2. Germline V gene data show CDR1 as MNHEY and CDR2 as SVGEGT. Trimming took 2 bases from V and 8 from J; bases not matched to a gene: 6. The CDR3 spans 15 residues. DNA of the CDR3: TGTGCCAGCAGTTACCTTAGCGGGGGGCCGGATGAGCAGTTCTTC. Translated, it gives CASSYLSGGPDEQFF.

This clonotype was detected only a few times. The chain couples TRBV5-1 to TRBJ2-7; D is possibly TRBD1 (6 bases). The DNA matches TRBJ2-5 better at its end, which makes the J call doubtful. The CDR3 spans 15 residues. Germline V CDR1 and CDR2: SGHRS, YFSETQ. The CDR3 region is CASSLLQGEGETQYF. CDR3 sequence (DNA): TGCGCCAGCAGCTTGTTACAGGGCGAAGGGGAGACCCAGTACTTC.

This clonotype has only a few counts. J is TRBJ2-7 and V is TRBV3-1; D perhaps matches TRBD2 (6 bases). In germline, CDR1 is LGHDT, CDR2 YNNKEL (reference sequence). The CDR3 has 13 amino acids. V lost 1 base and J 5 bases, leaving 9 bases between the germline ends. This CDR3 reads CASSQAGGNEQYF. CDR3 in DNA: TGTGCCAGCAGCCAAGCGGGCGGGAACGAGCAGTACTTC.

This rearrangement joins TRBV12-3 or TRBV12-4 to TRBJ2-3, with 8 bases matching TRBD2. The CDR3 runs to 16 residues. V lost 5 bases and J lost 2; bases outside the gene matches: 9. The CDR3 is CASSPRGSGDTDTQYF. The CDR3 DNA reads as TGTGCCAGCAGTCCCCGGGGTAGCGGGGACACAGATACGCAGTATTTT.

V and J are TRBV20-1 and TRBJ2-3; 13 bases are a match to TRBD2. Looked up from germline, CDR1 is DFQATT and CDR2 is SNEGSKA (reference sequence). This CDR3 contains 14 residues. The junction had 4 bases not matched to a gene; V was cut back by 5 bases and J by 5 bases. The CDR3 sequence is CSAQTSGGLDTQYF. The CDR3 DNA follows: TGCAGTGCTCAGACTAGCGGGGGGTTAGATACGCAGTATTTT.

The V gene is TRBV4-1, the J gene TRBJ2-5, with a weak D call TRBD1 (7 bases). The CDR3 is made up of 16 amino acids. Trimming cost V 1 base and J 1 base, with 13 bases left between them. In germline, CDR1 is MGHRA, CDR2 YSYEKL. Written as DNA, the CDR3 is TGCGCCAGCAGCCAAGCCAGGGGGGATTCCCAAGAGACCCAGTACTTC. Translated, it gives CASSQARGDSQETQYF.